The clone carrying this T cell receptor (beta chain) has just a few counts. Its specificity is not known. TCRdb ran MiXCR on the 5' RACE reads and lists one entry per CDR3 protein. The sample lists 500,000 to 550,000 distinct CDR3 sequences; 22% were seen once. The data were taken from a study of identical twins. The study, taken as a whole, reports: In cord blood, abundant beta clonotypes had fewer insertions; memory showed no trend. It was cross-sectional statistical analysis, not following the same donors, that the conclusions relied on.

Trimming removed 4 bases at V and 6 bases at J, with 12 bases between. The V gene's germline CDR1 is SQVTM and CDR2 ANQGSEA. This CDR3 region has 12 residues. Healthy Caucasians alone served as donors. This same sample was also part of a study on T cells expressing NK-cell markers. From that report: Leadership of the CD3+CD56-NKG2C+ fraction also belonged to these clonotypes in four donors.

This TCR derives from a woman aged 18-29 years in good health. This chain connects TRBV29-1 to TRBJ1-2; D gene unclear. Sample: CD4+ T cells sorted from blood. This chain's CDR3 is CSVGYRDDGYTF. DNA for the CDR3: TGCAGCGTTGGGTACAGAGATGATGGCTACACCTTC.